Each of the 2 T cell receptor beta chains below was sequenced from the same sample in a study of sequential checkpoint blockade in melanoma (dated by TCRdb to the late 2010s). The sample's treatment or condition label is to be understood as: randomized to nivolumab then ipilimumab (arm A) or the reverse (arm B). Library preparation used the immunoSEQ multiplex PCR assay. Not all clones reach the TCRdb copy of this immuneACCESS table, which keeps in-frame sequences only. Checked studies attribute under half of the gap to unresolved V genes and leave the rest unexplained. The sample table holds approximately 7,800 clones, of which approximately 30% were seen once. Almost 5.5% of the sample is in the top ten clones. The sample in question was tumor tissue (inferred from file names), obtained from a patient given nivolumab and ipilimumab in sequence. The receptors shown here come from a human donor with melanoma.

V usage is TRBV19 and J usage is TRBJ2-5; D remains unclear. There are 13 residues in the CDR3. Germline V gives CDR1 LNHDA, CDR2 SQIVND (reference sequence). V was pared by 3 bases and J by 1 base, with 6 bases between. CDR3 in DNA: TGTGCCAGTAGTATTCCAGGCCAAGAGACCCAGTACTTC. This codes for CASSIPGQETQYF.

This chain links TRBV30 with TRBJ2-7, with TRBD2 matching 13 bases. Germline V gene sequence: CDR1 GTSNPN, CDR2 SVGIG (reference sequence). The trim removed 3 bases at V and 4 bases at J, leaving 6 bases unmatched. CDR3 length: 15 residues. CDR3: CAWSAGLAGMYEQYF. CDR3 coding DNA: TGTGCCTGGAGCGCGGGACTAGCGGGAATGTACGAGCAGTACTTC.